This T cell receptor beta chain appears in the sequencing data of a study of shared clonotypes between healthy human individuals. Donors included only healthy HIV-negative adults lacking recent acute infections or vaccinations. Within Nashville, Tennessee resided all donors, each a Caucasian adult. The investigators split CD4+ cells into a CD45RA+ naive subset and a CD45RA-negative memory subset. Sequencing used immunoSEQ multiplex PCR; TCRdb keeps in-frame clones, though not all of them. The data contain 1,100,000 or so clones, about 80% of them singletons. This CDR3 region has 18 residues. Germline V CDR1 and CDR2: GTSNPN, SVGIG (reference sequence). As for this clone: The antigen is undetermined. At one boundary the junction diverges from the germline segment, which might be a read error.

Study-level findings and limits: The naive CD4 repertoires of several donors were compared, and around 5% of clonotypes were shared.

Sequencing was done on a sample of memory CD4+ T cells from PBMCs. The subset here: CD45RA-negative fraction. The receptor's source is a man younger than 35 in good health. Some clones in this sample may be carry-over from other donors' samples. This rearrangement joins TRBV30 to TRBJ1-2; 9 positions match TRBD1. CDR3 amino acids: CAWRDPGTGKPGPYRYTF. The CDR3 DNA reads TGTGCCTGGAGGGACCCCGGGACAGGGAAACCGGGGCCCTATCGCTACACCTTC. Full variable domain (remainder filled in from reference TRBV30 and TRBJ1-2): SQTIHQWPATLVQPVGSPLSLECTVEGTSNPNLYWYRQAAGRGLQLLFYSVGIGQISSEVPQNLSASRPQDRQFILSSKKLLLSDSGFYLCAWRDPGTGKPGPYRYTFGSGTRLTVV.